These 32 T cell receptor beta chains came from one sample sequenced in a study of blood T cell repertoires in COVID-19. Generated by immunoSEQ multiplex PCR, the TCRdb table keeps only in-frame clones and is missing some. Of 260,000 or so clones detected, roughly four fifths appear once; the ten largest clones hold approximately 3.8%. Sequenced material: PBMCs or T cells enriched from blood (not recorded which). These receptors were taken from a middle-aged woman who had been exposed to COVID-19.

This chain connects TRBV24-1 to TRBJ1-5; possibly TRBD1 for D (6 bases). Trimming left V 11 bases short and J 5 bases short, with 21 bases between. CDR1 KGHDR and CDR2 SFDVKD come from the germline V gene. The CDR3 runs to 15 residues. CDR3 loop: CAIRLFTGPDQPQHF. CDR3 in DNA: TGTGCCATCCGCCTCTTCACAGGGCCGGATCAGCCCCAGCATTTT.

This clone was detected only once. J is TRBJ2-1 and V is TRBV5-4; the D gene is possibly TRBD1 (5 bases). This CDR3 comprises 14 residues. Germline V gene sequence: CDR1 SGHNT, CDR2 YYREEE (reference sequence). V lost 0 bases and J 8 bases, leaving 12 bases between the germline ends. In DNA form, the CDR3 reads TGTGCCAGCAGCTTGGGGGGCAGGTACGATGAGCAGTTCTTC. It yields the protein CASSLGGRYDEQFF. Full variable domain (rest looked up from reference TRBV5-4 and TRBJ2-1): ETGVTQSPTHLIKTRGQQVTLRCSSQSGHNTVSWYQQALGQGPQFIFQYYREEENGRGNFPPRFSGLQFPNYSSELNVNALELDDSALYLCASSLGGRYDEQFFGPGTRLTVL.

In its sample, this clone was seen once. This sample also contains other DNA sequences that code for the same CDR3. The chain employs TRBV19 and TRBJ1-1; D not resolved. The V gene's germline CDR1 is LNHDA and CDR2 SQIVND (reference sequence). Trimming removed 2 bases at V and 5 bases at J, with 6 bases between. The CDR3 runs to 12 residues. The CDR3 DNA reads TGTGCCAGTAGTATAAGAGGGACTGAAGCTTTCTTT. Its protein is CASSIRGTEAFF.

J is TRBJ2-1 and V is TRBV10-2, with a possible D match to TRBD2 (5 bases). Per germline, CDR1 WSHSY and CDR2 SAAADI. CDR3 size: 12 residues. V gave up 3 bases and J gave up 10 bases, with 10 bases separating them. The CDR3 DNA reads TGCGCCAGCAGTGACCTAGCTGTGGAGCAGTTCTTC. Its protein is CASSDLAVEQFF.

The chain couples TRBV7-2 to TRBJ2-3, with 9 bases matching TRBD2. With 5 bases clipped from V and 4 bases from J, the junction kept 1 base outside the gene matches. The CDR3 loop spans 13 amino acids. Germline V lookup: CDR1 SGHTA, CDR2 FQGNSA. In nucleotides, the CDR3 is TGTGCCAGCAGCCGCGGGGGGGCAGATACGCAGTATTTT. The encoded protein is CASSRGGADTQYF.

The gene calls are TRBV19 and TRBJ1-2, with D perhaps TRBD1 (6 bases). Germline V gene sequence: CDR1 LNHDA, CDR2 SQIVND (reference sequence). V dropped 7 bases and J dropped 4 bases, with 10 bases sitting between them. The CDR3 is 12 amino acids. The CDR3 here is CASTRTAYGYTF. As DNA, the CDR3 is TGTGCCAGTACCCGGACAGCCTATGGCTACACCTTC.

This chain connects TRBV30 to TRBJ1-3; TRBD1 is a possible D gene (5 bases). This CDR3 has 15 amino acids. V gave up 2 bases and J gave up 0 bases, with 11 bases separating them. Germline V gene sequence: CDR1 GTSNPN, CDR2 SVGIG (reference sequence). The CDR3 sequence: CAWSYRGLSGNTIYF. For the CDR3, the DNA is TGTGCCTGGAGTTACCGGGGACTCTCTGGAAACACCATATATTTT.

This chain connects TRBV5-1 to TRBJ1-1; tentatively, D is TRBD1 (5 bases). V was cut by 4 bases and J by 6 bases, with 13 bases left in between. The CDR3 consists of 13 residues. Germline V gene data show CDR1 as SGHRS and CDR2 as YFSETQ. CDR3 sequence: CASSLRRGAEAFF. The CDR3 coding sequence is TGCGCCAGCAGCCTACGGCGGGGGGCTGAAGCTTTCTTT. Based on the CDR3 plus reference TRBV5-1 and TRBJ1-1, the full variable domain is KAGVTQTPRYLIKTRGQQVTLSCSPISGHRSVSWYQQTPGQGLQFLFEYFSETQRNKGNFPGRFSGRQFSNSRSEMNVSTLELGDSALYLCASSLRRGAEAFFGQGTRLTVV.

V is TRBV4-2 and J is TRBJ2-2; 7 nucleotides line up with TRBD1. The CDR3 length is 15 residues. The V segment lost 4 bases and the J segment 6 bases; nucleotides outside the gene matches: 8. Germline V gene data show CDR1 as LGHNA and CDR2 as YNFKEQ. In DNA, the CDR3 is TGTGCCAGCAGCCCCGGGGACAGAGAGGCCGGGGAGCTGTTTTTT. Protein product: CASSPGDREAGELFF.

The CDR3 spells CTSSHQAPRCYEQYF. CDR3 nucleotides: TGCACCAGCAGCCATCAGGCCCCCCGTTGCTACGAGCAGTACTTC. The rearrangement uses TRBV1 and TRBJ2-7; the tabulated D call, TRBD1, remains unverified against the DNA. TRBV1 is a listed pseudogene. This CDR3 contains 15 residues.

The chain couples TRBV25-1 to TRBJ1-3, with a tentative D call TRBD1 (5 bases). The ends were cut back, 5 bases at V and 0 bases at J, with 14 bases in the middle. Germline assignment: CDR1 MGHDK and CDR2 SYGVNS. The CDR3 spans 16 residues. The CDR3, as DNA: TGTGCCAGCAGTCCATGGGGGGAGTCCTCTGGAAACACCATATATTTT. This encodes CASSPWGESSGNTIYF. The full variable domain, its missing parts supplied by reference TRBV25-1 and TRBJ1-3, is EADIYQTPRYLVIGTGKKITLECSQTMGHDKMYWYQQDPGMELHLIHYSYGVNSTEKGDLSSESTVSRIRTEHFPLTLESARPSHTSQYLCASSPWGESSGNTIYFGEGSWLTVV.

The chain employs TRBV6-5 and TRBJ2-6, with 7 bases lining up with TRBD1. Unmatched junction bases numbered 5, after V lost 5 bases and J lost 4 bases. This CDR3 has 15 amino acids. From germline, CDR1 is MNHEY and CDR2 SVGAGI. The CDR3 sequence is CASSRQGTGANVLTF. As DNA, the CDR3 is TGTGCCAGCAGTAGACAGGGTACCGGGGCCAACGTCCTGACTTTC.

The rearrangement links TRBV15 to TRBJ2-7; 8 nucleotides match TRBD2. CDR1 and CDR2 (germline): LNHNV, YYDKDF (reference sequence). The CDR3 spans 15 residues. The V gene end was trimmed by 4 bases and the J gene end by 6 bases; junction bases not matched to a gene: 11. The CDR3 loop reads CATSTDGGGRAEQYF. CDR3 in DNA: TGTGCCACCAGCACAGATGGCGGGGGGCGGGCCGAGCAGTACTTC.

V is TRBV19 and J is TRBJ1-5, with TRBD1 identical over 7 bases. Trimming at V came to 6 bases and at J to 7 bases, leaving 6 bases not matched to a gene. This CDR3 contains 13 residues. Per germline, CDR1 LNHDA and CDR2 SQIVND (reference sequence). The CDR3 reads CASSPDRFQPQHF. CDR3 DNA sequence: TGTGCCAGTAGCCCGGACAGGTTCCAGCCCCAGCATTTT.

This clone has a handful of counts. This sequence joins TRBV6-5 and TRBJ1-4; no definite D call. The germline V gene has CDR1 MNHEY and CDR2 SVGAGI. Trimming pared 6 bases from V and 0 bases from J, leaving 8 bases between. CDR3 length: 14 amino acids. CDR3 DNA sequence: TGTGCCAGCAGGCCCAGCGCAACTAATGAAAAACTGTTTTTT. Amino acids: CASRPSATNEKLFF.

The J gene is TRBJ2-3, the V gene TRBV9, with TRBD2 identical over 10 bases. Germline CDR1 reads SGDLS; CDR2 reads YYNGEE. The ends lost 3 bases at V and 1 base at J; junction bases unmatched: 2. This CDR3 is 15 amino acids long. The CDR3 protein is CASSERGGGTDTQYF. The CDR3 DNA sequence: TGTGCCAGCAGCGAGCGGGGGGGCGGCACAGATACGCAGTATTTT.

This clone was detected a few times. The CDR3 here is CASGTGDYTEAFF. CDR3 DNA sequence: TGCGCCAGCGGGACAGGGGATTACACTGAAGCTTTCTTT. This sequence joins TRBV5-1 and TRBJ1-1; 10 bases map to TRBD1. This CDR3 comprises 13 residues. V was pared by 7 bases and J by 3 bases, with 3 bases of the junction left unmatched. Germline V CDR1 and CDR2: SGHRS, YFSETQ.

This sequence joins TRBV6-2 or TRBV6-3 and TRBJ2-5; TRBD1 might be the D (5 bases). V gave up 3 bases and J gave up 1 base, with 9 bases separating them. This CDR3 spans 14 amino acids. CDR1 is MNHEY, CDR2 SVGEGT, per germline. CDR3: CASSYGTGQETQYF. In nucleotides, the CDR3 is TGTGCCAGCAGTTATGGCACAGGCCAAGAGACCCAGTACTTC.

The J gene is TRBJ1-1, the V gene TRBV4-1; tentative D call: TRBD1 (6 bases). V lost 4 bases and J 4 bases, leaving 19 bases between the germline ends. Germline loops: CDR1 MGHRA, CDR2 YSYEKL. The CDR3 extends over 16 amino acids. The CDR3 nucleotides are TGCGCCAGCAGCCCTCAGACAGGTCAGGGGATCACTGAAGCTTTCTTT. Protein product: CASSPQTGQGITEAFF.

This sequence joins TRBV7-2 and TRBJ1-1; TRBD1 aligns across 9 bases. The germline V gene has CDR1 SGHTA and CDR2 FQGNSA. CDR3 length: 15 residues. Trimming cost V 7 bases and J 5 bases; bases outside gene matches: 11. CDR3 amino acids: CASTFMGQGNTEAFF. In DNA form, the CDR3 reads TGTGCCAGCACCTTTATGGGACAGGGAAATACTGAAGCTTTCTTT.

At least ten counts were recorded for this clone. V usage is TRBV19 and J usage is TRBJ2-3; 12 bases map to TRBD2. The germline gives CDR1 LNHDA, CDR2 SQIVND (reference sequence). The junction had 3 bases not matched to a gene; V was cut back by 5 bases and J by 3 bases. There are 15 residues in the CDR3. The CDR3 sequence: CASSSTSGGTDTQYF. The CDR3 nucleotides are TGTGCCAGTAGTTCAACTAGCGGGGGGACAGATACGCAGTATTTT.

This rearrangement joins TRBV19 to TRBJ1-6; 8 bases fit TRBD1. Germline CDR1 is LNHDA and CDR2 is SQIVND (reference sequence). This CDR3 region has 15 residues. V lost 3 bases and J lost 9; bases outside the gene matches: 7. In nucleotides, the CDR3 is TGTGCCAGTAGTATGGTGGACAGGGCGATTTCACCCCTCCACTTT. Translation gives CASSMVDRAISPLHF.

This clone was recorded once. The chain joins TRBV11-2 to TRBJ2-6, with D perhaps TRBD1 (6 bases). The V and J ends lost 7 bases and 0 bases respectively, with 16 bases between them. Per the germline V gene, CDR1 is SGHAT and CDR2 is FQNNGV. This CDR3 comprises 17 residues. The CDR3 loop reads CASTDRFVLSGANVLTF. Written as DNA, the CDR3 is TGTGCCAGCACCGACAGGTTCGTCCTCTCTGGGGCCAACGTCCTGACTTTC.

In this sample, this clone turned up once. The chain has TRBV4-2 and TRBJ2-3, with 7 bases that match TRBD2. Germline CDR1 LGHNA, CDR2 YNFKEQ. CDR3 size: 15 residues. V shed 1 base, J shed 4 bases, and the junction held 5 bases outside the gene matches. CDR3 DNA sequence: TGTGCCAGCAGCCAAGGCGGGACTATCGCAGATACGCAGTATTTT. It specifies CASSQGGTIADTQYF.

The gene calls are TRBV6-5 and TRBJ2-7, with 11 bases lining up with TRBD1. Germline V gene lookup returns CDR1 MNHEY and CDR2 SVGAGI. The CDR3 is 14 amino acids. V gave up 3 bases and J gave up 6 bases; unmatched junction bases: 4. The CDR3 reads CASSYGGQGGEQYF. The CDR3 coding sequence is TGTGCCAGCAGTTATGGGGGACAGGGGGGCGAGCAGTACTTC.

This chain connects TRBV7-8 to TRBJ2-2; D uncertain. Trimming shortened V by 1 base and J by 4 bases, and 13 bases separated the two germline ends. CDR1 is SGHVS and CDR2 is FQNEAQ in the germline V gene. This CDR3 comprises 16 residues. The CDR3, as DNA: TGTGCCAGCAGCTTAGGGGTAGCATTTGGCACCGGGGAGCTGTTTTTT. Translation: CASSLGVAFGTGELFF.

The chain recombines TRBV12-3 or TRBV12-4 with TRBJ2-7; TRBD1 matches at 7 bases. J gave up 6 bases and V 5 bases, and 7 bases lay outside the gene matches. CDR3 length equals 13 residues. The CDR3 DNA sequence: TGTGCCAGCAGTGTACAGGGGATCGGCGAGCAGTACTTC. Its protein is CASSVQGIGEQYF.

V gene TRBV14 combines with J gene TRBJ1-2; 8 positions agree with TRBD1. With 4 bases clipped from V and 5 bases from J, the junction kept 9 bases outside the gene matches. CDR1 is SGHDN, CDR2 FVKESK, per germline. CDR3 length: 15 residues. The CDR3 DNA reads TGTGCCAGCAGCCGAGAGACAGGGGCGAGTTATGGCTACACCTTC. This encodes CASSRETGASYGYTF.

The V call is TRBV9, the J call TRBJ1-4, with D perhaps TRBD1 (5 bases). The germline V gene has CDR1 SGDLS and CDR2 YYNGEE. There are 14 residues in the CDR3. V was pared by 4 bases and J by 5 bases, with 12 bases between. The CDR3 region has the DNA TGTGCCAGCAGCCCCAGGGTGGGAAATGAAAAACTGTTTTTT. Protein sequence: CASSPRVGNEKLFF.

The DNA of the CDR3 is TGTGCCAGTAGTCCTGGACACCGCAATCAGCCCCAGCATTTT. Translation gives CASSPGHRNQPQHF. The rearrangement links TRBV19 to TRBJ1-5; D perhaps matches TRBD1 (5 bases). V lost 5 bases, J lost 2 bases, and 10 bases lay in between. The germline V gene encodes CDR1 LNHDA and CDR2 SQIVND (reference sequence). This CDR3 is built from 14 residues.

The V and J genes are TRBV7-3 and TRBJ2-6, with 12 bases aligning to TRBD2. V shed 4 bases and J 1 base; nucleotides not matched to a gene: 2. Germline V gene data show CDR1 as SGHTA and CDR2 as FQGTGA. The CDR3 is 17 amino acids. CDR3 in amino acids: CASSSGTSGSGANVLTF. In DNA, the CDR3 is TGTGCCAGCAGCTCTGGGACTAGCGGGTCTGGGGCCAACGTCCTGACTTTC.

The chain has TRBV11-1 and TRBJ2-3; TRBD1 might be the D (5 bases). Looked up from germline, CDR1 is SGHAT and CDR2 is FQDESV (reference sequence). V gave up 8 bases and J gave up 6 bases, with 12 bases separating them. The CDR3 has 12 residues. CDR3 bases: TGTGCCAGCCGTTATAGGGGTGATACGCAGTATTTT. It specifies CASRYRGDTQYF. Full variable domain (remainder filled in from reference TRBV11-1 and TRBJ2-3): EAEVAQSPRYKITEKSQAVAFWCDPISGHATLYWYRQILGQGPELLVQFQDESVVDDSQLPKDRFSAERLKGVDSTLKIQPAELGDSAMYLCASRYRGDTQYFGPGTRLTVL.